The text below deals with one TCR beta chain. Its antigen has not been determined. Per-base quality was not reported, and no clone a single base away is much larger than it. The data were obtained in a study of control samples from healthy donors and cancer patients (dated by TCRdb to between 2020 and 2021). For this chain, trimming is 0 bases at the V end and 1 base at the J end, and the number of junction bases without a gene match is 0. The CDR3 covers 15 residues, taking in both the cysteine and the phenylalanine. The kept DNA is CDR3 alone, 45 bases in frame from the first base. Sequences MRHNA (CDR1) and SNTAGT (CDR2) are obtained from the germline V gene. Libraries were made using the immunoSEQ multiplex PCR assay. This is the immuneACCESS table as TCRdb keeps it, with only in-frame sequences that have V and J called. A part of the clones is gone; compared with another copy, unresolved V genes explain less than half, and the rest is unexplained. This sample comprises about 120,000 clones, more than 75% of them detected only once. Jointly, the top ten make up approximately 2.3% of the sample.

The sequence was collected from a woman aged 70-85 years in good health. The chain is made from TRBV6-4 and TRBJ2-1; 7 nucleotides in the junction match TRBD2. What was sequenced was blood. For the CDR3, the sequence is CASSDSAGSYNEQFF. DNA sequence: TGTGCCAGCAGTGACTCAGCGGGGTCCTACAATGAGCAGTTCTTC.